This TCR beta chain was recorded in a study of human T cells and chemical hapten exposure. Using its own MiXCR run on the RACE reads, TCRdb lists one record per CDR3 protein. The sample lists tens of thousands of distinct CDR3 sequences; 8% to 13% were seen once. In this sample, this clonotype turned up a few times. The ends lost 4 bases at V and 0 bases at J; junction bases unmatched: 7. The CDR3 extends over 18 amino acids. Germline assignment: CDR1 LGHDT and CDR2 YNNKEL (reference sequence). The time point was: patch test 2, 6 weeks after DPC sensitization. Treatment in this sample: therapeutic diphenylcyclopropenone sensitization with weekly scalp DPC.

This TCR came from a man aged 40-55 years with alopecia areata. Some clones in this sample may be carry-over from other donors' samples. The rearrangement links TRBV3-1 to TRBJ2-6, with 9 bases identical to TRBD1. The sequencing here drew on whole blood, taken in connection with sensitization to the hapten diphenylcyclopropenone (DPC). The CDR3 protein is CASSPQGTGHSGANVLTF. The CDR3 nucleotides read TGTGCCAGCAGCCCCCAAGGGACAGGGCACTCTGGGGCCAACGTCCTGACTTTC.